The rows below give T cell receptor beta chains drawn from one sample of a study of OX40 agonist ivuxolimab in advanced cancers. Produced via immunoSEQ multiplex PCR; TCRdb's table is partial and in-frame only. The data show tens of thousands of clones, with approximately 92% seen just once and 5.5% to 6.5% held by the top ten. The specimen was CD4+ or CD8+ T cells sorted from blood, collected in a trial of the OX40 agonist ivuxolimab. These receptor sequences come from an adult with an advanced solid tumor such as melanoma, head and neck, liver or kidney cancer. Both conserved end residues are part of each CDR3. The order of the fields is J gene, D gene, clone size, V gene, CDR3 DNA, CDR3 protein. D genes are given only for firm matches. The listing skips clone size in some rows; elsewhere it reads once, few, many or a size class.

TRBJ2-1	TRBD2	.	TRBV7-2	TGTGCCAGCAGCTTTGGACTAGCGGGAAACAATGAGCAGTTCTTC	CASSFGLAGNNEQFF
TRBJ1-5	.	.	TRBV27	TGTGCCAGCTGGGTGAATGGATTTAGCAATCAGCCCCAGCATTTT	CASWVNGFSNQPQHF
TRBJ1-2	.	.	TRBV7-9	TGTGCCAGCAGCGCGACAGGAGAGGGCTACACCTTC	CASSATGEGYTF
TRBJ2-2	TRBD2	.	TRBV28	TGTGCCAGCAGCCTCTGGGAGGGCTTCACCGGGGAGCTGTTTTTT	CASSLWEGFTGELFF
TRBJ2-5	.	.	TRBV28	TGTGCCAGCAGTTTGAGGAAGACCCAGTACTTC	CASSLRKTQYF
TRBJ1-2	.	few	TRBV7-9	TGTGCCAGCAGCTTAGGTTCCAGTCCCAAAGGCTACACCTTC	CASSLGSSPKGYTF
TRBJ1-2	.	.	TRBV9	TGTGCCAGCAGCGTAGCTTCAGCTAACTATGGCTACACCTTC	CASSVASANYGYTF
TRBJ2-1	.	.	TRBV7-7	TGTGCTAGCAGTAAAGGACCTCAGAATGAGCAGTTCTTC	CASSKGPQNEQFF
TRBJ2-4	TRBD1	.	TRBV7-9	TGTGCCAGCAGCGGGATCCCCCCCGGGACAGGGTTAACCAAAAACATTCAGTACTTC	CASSGIPPGTGLTKNIQYF
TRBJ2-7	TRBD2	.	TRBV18	TGTGCCAGCTCGCCGCTAGCGGGAGTGTTCTACGAGCAGTACTTC	CASSPLAGVFYEQYF
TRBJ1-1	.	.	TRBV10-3	TGTGCCATCAGTGAACAGATGAACACTGAAGCTTTCTTT	CAISEQMNTEAFF
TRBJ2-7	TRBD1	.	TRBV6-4	TGTGCCAGCAGTGACCCCGGGACAGCCGTCTACGAGCAGTACTTC	CASSDPGTAVYEQYF
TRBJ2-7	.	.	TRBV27	TGTGCCAGCAGTTTTAGGAGCTCCTACGAGCAGTACTTC	CASSFRSSYEQYF
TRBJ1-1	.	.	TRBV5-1	TGCGCCAGCAGCTTGGGGGGTAGCACTGAAGCTTTCTTT	CASSLGGSTEAFF
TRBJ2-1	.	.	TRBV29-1	TGCAGCGTTGCGGGTCGAATTGCGAGCTCCTACAATGAGCAGTTCTTC	CSVAGRIASSYNEQFF
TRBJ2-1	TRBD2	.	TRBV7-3	TGTGCCAGCAGCTTAGCGGGACTTGCGGGGGATGAGCAGTTCTTC	CASSLAGLAGDEQFF
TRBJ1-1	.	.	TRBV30	TGTGCCTGGACTATAGGGAGGGGAATCACTGAAGCTTTCTTT	CAWTIGRGITEAFF
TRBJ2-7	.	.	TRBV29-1	TGCAGCGTTGAAGGAGCTGGGGAGCCCTACGAGCAGTACTTC	CSVEGAGEPYEQYF
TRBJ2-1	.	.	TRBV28	TGTGCCAGCAGTTTGGGTATGAGGACAGAGCAGTTCTTC	CASSLGMRTEQFF
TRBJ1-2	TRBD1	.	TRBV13	TGTGCCAGCAGCTTTATACAGGGGGCGGACTATGGCTACACCTTC	CASSFIQGADYGYTF
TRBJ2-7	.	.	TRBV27	TGTGCCAGCAGTTTAGTAGGCAGGGGAGACTACGAGCAGTACTTC	CASSLVGRGDYEQYF
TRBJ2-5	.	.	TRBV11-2	TGTGCCAGCAGCCTTAGGTTGTCCCAGTACTTC	CASSLRLSQYF
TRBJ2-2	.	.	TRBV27	TGTGCCAGCAGTTTATATAACCCCATTAAGTCGACCGGGGAGCTGTTTTTT	CASSLYNPIKSTGELFF
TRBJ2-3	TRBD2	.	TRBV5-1	TGCGCCAGCAGATTCGAACTAGCGGGGGAAGATACGCAGTATTTT	CASRFELAGEDTQYF
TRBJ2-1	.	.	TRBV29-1	TGCAGCGTTGATGAGGATTGGACAGCCTTGGTGGATGAGCAGTTCTTC	CSVDEDWTALVDEQFF
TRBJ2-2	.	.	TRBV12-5	TGTGCTAGTAGGGGGGAGGCTAGCGTATATTCCGGGGAGCTGTTTTTT	CASRGEASVYSGELFF
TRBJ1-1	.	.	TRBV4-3	TGCGCCAGCAGCCAAGCTTTATCGGGGAACACTGAAGCTTTCTTT	CASSQALSGNTEAFF
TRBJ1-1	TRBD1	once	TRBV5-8	TGTGCCGGGGACAGGGGGTGGGTCACTGAAGCTTTCTTT	CAGDRGWVTEAFF
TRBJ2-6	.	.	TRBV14	TGTGCCAGCAGCCAAGTCTCTGGGGCCAACGTCCTGACTTTC	CASSQVSGANVLTF
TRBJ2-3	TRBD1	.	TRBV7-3	TGTGCCAGCAGCGGGACAGGGGGCGCCGCAGATACGCAGTATTTT	CASSGTGGAADTQYF